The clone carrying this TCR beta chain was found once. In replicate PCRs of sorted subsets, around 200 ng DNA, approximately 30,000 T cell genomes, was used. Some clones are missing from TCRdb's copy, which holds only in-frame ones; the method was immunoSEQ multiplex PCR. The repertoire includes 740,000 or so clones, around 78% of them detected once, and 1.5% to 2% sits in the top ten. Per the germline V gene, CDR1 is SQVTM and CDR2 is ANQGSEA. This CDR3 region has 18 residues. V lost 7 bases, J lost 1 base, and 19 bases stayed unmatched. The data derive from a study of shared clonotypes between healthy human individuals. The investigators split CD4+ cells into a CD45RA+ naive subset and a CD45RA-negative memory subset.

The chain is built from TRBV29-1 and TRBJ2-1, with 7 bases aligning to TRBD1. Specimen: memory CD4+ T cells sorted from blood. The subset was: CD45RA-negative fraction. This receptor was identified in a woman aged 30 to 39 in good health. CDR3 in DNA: TGCAGCGCCGTGACAGGGTTCGATTATCCCCTTTCCTACAATGAGCAGTTCTTC. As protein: CSAVTGFDYPLSYNEQFF.